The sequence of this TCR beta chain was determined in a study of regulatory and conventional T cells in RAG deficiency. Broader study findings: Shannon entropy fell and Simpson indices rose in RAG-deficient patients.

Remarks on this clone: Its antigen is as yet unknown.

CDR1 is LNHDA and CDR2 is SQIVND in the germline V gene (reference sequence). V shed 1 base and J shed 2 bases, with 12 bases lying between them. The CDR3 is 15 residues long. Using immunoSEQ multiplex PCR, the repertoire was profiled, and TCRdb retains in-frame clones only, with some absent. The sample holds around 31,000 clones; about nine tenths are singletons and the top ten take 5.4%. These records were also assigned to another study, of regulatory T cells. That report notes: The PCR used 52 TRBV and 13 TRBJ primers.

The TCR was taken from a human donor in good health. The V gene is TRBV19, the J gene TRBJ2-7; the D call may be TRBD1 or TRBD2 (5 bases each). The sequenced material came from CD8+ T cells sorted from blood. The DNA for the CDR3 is TGTGCCAGTAGTATAGGAGGGGTGGGCCCCTACGAGCAGTACTTC. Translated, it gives CASSIGGVGPYEQYF.